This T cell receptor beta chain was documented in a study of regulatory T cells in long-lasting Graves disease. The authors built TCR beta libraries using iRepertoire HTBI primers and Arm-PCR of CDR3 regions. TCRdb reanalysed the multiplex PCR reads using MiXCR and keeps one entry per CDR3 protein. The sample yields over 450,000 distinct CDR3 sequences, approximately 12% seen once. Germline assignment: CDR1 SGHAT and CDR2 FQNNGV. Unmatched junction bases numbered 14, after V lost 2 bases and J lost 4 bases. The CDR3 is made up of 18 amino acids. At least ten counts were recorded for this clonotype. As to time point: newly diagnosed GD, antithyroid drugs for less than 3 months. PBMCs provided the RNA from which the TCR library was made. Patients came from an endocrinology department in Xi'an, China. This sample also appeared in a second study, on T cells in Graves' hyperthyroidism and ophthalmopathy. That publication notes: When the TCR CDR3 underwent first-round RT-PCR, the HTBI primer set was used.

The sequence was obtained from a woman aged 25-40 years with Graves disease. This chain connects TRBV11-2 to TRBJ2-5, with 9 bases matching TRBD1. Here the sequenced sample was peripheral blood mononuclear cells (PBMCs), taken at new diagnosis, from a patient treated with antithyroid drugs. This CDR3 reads CASSLPTGTGRSLETQYF. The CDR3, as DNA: TGTGCCAGCAGCTTACCCACCGGGACAGGGCGGTCTTTAGAGACCCAGTACTTC.